The 18 T cell receptor beta chains presented below share a single source sample, sequenced in a study of OX40 agonist ivuxolimab in advanced cancers. Libraries were prepared by immunoSEQ multiplex PCR; TCRdb keeps only in-frame clonotypes and omits some of them. The data hold roughly 76,000 clones, with over 80% observed a single time. Sequencing used CD4+ or CD8+ T cells sorted from blood, obtained in a trial of the OX40 agonist ivuxolimab. The receptor source for this set is an adult with an advanced solid tumor such as melanoma, head and neck, liver or kidney cancer.

The V and J genes are TRBV19 and TRBJ2-2, with D hard to call. V was cut by 8 bases and J by 1 base, with 11 bases left in between. The CDR3 is 14 residues long. Germline V gives CDR1 LNHDA, CDR2 SQIVND (reference sequence). The CDR3 bases are TGTGCCAGTTCAGTCCTTGGGAACACCGGGGAGCTGTTTTTT. Protein product: CASSVLGNTGELFF.

The V gene is TRBV7-3, the J gene TRBJ2-1, with D maybe TRBD2 (6 bases). The CDR3 has 13 amino acids. The ends were cut back, 5 bases at V and 7 bases at J, with 12 bases in the middle. Germline V lookup: CDR1 SGHTA, CDR2 FQGTGA. The CDR3 nucleotides read TGTGCCAGCAGCCCGGGACTTCATAATGAGCAGTTCTTC. Amino acid sequence: CASSPGLHNEQFF.

The DNA for the CDR3 is TGTGCCAGCAGTTTATGGGAAAGTGGCGACGAGCAGTACTTC. Amino acids: CASSLWESGDEQYF. The rearrangement uses TRBV28 and TRBJ2-7; no firm D call. Per germline, CDR1 MDHEN and CDR2 SYDVKM. The CDR3 sequence is 14 residues long. Trimming pared 0 bases from V and 5 bases from J, leaving 11 bases between.

This clone was detected only once. V is TRBV19 and J is TRBJ1-4, with TRBD1 matching over 7 bases. This CDR3 is built from 12 residues. Trimming took 10 bases from V and 13 from J; bases not matched to a gene: 12. The germline V gene has CDR1 LNHDA and CDR2 SQIVND (reference sequence). Here the CDR3 DNA reads TGTGCCACCCAAGCAGGGGGAGAAGGACTGTTTTTT. Protein sequence: CATQAGGEGLFF.

The chain carries TRBV6-6 and TRBJ2-1; D may be TRBD2 (5 bases). Trimming took 8 bases from V and 6 from J, leaving 14 bases between them. The CDR3 covers 13 residues. From germline, CDR1 is MNHNY and CDR2 SVGAGI (reference sequence). The CDR3 DNA reads TGTGCCAGCGCGAGGAGGAGCCTCAATGAGCAGTTCTTC. This sequence encodes CASARRSLNEQFF.

There are many counts of this clone. The rearrangement links TRBV19 to TRBJ2-2; 7 positions match TRBD1. Germline V lookup: CDR1 LNHDA, CDR2 SQIVND (reference sequence). The V and J ends lost 4 bases and 3 bases, in that order; junction bases with no gene match: 5. The CDR3 runs 15 residues. The CDR3 sequence is CASSTGQQHTGELFF. For the CDR3, the DNA is TGTGCCAGTAGTACGGGACAGCAGCACACCGGGGAGCTGTTTTTT.

The chain has TRBV4-3 and TRBJ2-7; TRBD2 matches 13 bases. CDR3 length: 18 amino acids. The germline CDR1 and CDR2 sequences are LGHNA and YSLEER. After removal of 0 bases from V and 7 bases from J, the junction contained 12 bases not matched to a gene. CDR3 protein: CASSQDIDGLAGAWEQYF. As DNA, the CDR3 is TGCGCCAGCAGCCAAGATATTGACGGACTAGCGGGAGCTTGGGAGCAGTACTTC.

This sequence joins TRBV6-1 and TRBJ1-1; no clear D. Germline values: CDR1 MNHNS, CDR2 SASEGT. V lost 6 bases, J lost 4 bases, and 9 bases lay in between. The CDR3 has 12 amino acids. CDR3 protein: CASRALGTEAFF. Here the CDR3 DNA reads TGTGCCAGCAGGGCCCTGGGCACTGAAGCTTTCTTT.

The chain carries TRBV5-6 and TRBJ2-2; TRBD2 is a possible D gene (5 bases). Germline V gives CDR1 SGHDT, CDR2 YYEEEE. V gave up 4 bases and J gave up 7 bases, with 8 bases separating them. This CDR3 contains 12 residues. DNA for the CDR3: TGTGCCAGCAGCCCCCGGGACGGGGAGCTGTTTTTT. Translation: CASSPRDGELFF. The entire variable domain, with the rest obtained from reference TRBV5-6 and TRBJ2-2, is as follows: DAGVTQSPTHLIKTRGQQVTLRCSPKSGHDTVSWYQQALGQGPQFIFQYYEEEERQRGNFPDRFSGHQFPNYSSELNVNALLLGDSALYLCASSPRDGELFFGEGSRLTVL.

V is TRBV11-1 and J is TRBJ1-1; D not certain. The CDR3 sequence is 13 residues long. Looked up from germline, CDR1 is SGHAT and CDR2 is FQDESV (reference sequence). Between the trimmed V and J ends, which lost 5 bases and 1 base, there was a span of 8 bases. The CDR3 loop is CASSQPTNTEAFF. As DNA, the CDR3 is TGTGCCAGCAGCCAACCTACGAACACTGAAGCTTTCTTT.

The chain carries TRBV10-3 and TRBJ1-1; D unclear. The CDR3 sequence is 13 residues long. V was clipped by 3 bases and J by 1 base, with 6 bases between them. CDR1 ENHRY and CDR2 SYGVKD come from the germline V gene. Here the CDR3 DNA reads TGTGCCATCAGTGATGCTGAGAACACTGAAGCTTTCTTT. This codes for CAISDAENTEAFF.

V is TRBV19 and J is TRBJ2-3; D could derive from TRBD1 or TRBD2 (5 bases each). CDR3 length: 13 amino acids. CDR1 is LNHDA, CDR2 SQIVND, per germline (reference sequence). The CDR3 protein is CACWGMGTDTQYF. CDR3 coding DNA: TGTGCTTGTTGGGGGATGGGGACAGATACGCAGTATTTT.

The genes are TRBV4-2 and TRBJ2-7, with a tentative D call TRBD2 (6 bases). CDR1 and CDR2 (germline): LGHNA, YNFKEQ. The CDR3 extends over 19 amino acids. V lost 0 bases and J 3 bases, leaving 24 bases between the germline ends. CDR3 loop: CASSQDRGQWGGALYEQYF. CDR3 nucleotides: TGTGCCAGCAGCCAAGATAGAGGGCAATGGGGCGGGGCACTCTACGAGCAGTACTTC.

J is TRBJ2-7 and V is TRBV28, with D possibly matching TRBD1 (6 bases). V was trimmed by 4 bases and J by 3 bases, leaving 19 bases between them. The CDR3 contains 16 residues. Germline V gene data show CDR1 as MDHEN and CDR2 as SYDVKM. CDR3 protein: CASSSRDTSTYYEQYF. Here the CDR3 DNA reads TGTGCCAGCAGTTCCCGGGACACCTCAACTTACTACGAGCAGTACTTC.

In regard to this clone: Just one base apart from a much larger clone, this may be a read error. The genes are TRBV6-5 and TRBJ1-1; no clear D. Germline CDR1 is MNHEY and CDR2 is SVGAGI. The V end was cut by 6 bases, the J end by 1 base, with 3 bases between. This CDR3 region has 11 residues. CDR3 sequence (DNA): TGTGCCAGCAGCCCGAACACTGAAGCTTTCTTT. Protein product: CASSPNTEAFF.

Note on this clone: A read error may produce the germline difference seen at one junction end. The rearrangement uses TRBV6-5 and TRBJ2-1, with 7 bases lining up with TRBD2. Germline CDR1 is MNHEY and CDR2 is SVGAGI. The CDR3 has 14 residues. Here the CDR3 reads CAGSPGGSYNEQFF. The CDR3 nucleotides are TGTGCCGGCAGTCCGGGGGGTTCCTACAATGAGCAGTTCTTC.

The gene calls are TRBV9 and TRBJ2-1; D possibly uses TRBD1 or TRBD2 (5 bases each). The CDR3 runs 14 residues. The ends were cut back, 4 bases at V and 6 bases at J, with 14 bases in the middle. Germline values: CDR1 SGDLS, CDR2 YYNGEE. CDR3 DNA: TGTGCCAGCAGCCTCCGGGACCGCCCCAATGAGCAGTTCTTC. Its protein is CASSLRDRPNEQFF. Looking up the rest from reference TRBV9 and TRBJ2-1 gives the full variable domain: DSGVTQTPKHLITATGQRVTLRCSPRSGDLSVYWYQQSLDQGLQFLIQYYNGEERAKGNILERFSAQQFPDLHSELNLSSLELGDSALYFCASSLRDRPNEQFFGPGTRLTVL.

This chain connects TRBV4-3 to TRBJ1-1; the D is unclear. Germline CDR1 and CDR2: LGHNA and YSLEER. The CDR3 has 15 amino acids. V was cut by 1 base and J by 5 bases, with 14 bases left in between. CDR3 sequence (DNA): TGCGCCAGCAGCCAAGGGACGGGCCAACCGACTGAAGCTTTCTTT. It yields the protein CASSQGTGQPTEAFF.